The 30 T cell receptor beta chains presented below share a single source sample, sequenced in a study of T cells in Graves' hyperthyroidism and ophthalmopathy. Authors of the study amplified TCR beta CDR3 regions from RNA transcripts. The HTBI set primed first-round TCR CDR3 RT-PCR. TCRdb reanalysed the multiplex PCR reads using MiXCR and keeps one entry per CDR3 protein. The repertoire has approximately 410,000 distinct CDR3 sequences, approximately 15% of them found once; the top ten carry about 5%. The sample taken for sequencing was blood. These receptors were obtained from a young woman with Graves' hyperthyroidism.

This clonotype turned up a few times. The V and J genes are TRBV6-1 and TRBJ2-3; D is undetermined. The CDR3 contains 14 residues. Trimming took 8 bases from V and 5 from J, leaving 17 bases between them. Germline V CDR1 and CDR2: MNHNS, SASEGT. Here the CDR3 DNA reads TGTGCCAGCTCGAGTCAGCCCTTTAAAGATACGCAGTATTTT. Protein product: CASSSQPFKDTQYF.

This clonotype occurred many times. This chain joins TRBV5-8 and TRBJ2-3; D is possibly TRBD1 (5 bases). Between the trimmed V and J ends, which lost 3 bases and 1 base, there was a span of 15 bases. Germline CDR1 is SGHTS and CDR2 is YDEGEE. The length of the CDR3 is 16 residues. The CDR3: CASSSATGRGTDTQYF. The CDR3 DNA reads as TGTGCCAGCAGCTCGGCGACCGGCAGGGGCACAGATACGCAGTATTTT.

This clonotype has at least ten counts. CDR3 residues: CASSMSVPNYGYTF. The CDR3 DNA reads TGTGCCAGCAGCATGTCAGTGCCTAACTATGGCTACACCTTC. The chain uses TRBV6-1 and TRBJ1-2; the D is unclear. V lost 6 bases and J 0 bases, leaving 11 bases between the germline ends. CDR1 MNHNS and CDR2 SASEGT come from the germline V gene. The CDR3 has 14 amino acids.

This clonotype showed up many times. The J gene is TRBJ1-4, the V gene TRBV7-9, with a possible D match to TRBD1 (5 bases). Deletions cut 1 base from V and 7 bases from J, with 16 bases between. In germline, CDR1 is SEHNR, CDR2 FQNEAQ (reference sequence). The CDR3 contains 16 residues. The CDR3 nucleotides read TGTGCCAGCAGCTTAGTAGGGTCAGGGAGTACTGAAAAACTGTTTTTT. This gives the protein CASSLVGSGSTEKLFF.

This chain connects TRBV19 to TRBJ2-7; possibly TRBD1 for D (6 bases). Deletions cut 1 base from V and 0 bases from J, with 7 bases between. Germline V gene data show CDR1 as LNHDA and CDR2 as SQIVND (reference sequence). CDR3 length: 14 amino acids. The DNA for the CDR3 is TGTGCCAGTAGTATAGGGGGACACTCCTACGAGCAGTACTTC. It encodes CASSIGGHSYEQYF.

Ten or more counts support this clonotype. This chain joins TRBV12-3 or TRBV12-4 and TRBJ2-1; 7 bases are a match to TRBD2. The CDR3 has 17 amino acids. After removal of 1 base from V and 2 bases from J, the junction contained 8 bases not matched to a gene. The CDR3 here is CASSLGPGLEAYNEQFF. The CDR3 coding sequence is TGTGCCAGCAGTTTAGGACCAGGACTAGAGGCCTACAATGAGCAGTTCTTC.

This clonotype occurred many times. The CDR3 DNA follows: TGTGCCAGCAGCCCCCGACTAGCGGGAGGGACTGAGCAGTTCTTC. It is translated as CASSPRLAGGTEQFF. The genes are TRBV11-2 and TRBJ2-1; 14 nucleotides match TRBD2. The CDR3 extends over 15 amino acids. J gave up 9 bases and V 5 bases, and 6 bases lay outside the gene matches. The germline V gene has CDR1 SGHAT and CDR2 FQNNGV.

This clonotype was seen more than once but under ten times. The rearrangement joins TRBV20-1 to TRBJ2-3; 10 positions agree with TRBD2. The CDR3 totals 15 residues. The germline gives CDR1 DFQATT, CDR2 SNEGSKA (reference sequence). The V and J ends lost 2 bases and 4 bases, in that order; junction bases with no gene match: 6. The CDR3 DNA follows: TGCAGTGCTAGAAGCTCTAGCGGGAGTCCAGATACGCAGTATTTT. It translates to CSARSSSGSPDTQYF.

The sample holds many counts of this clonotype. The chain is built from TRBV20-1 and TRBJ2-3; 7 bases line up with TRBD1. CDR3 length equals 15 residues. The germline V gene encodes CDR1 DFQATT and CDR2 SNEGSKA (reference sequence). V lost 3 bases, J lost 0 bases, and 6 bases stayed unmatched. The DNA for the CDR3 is TGCAGTGCTAGTAATTGGGACAGAAGCACAGATACGCAGTATTTT. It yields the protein CSASNWDRSTDTQYF.

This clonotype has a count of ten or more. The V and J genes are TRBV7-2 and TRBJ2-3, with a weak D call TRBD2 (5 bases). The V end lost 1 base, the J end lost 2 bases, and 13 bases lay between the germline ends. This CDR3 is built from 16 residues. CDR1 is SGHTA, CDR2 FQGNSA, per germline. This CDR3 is CASSLVSGALTDTQYF. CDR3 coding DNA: TGTGCCAGCAGCTTAGTCAGCGGAGCCCTCACAGATACGCAGTATTTT.

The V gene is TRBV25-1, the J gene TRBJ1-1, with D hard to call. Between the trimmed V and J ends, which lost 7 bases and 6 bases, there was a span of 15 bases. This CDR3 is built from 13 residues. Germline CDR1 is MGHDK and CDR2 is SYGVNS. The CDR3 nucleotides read TGTGCCAGCACCCGATGGGAGCTCGCTGAAGCTTTCTTT. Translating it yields CASTRWELAEAFF.

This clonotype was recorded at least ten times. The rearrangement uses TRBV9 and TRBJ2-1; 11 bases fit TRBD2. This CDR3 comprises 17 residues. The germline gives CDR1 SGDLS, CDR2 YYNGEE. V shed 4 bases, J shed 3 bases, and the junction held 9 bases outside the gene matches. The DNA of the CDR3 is TGTGCCAGCAGCTTAAGTGTAACTAGCGGGAGCTACAATGAGCAGTTCTTC. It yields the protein CASSLSVTSGSYNEQFF. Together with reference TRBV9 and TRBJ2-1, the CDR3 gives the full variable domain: DSGVTQTPKHLITATGQRVTLRCSPRSGDLSVYWYQQSLDQGLQFLIQYYNGEERAKGNILERFSAQQFPDLHSELNLSSLELGDSALYFCASSLSVTSGSYNEQFFGPGTRLTVL.

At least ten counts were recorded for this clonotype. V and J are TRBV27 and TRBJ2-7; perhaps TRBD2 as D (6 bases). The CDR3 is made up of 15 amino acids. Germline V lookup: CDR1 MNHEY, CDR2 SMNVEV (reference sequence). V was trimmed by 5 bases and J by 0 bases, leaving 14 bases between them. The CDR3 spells CASSPVRGSSYEQYF. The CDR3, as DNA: TGTGCCAGCAGTCCCGTGCGGGGAAGCTCCTACGAGCAGTACTTC.

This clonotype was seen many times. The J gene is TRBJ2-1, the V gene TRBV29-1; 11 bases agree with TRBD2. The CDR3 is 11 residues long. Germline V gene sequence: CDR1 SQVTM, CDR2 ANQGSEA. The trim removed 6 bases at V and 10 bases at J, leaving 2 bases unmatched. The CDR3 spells CSVGTSGEQFF. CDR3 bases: TGCAGCGTGGGGACTAGCGGAGAGCAGTTCTTC.

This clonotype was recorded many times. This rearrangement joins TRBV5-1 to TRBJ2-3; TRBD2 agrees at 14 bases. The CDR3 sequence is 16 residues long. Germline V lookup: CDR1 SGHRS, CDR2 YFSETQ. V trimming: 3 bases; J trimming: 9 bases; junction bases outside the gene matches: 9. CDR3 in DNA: TGCGCCAGCAGCTCGACTAGCGGGAGGGCCTATCGGACGCAGTATTTT. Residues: CASSSTSGRAYRTQYF.

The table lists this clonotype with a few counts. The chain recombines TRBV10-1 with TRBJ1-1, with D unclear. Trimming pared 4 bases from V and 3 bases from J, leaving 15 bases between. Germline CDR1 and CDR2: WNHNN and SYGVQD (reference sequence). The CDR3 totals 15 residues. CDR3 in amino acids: CASSGTFPGDTEAFF. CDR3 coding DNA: TGCGCCAGCAGTGGGACTTTTCCCGGGGACACTGAAGCTTTCTTT.

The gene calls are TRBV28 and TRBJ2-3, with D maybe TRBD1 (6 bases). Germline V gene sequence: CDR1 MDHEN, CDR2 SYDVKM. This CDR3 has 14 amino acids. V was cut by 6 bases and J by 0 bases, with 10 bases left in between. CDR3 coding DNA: TGTGCCAGCAGATCAGGGGTGAGCACAGATACGCAGTATTTT. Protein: CASRSGVSTDTQYF.

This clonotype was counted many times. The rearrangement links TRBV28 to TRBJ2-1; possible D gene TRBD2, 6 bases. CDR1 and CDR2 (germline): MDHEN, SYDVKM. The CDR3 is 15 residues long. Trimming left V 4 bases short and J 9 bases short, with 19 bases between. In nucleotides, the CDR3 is TGTGCCAGCAGTTCTGTCCCTAGGAGGGTCACTGAGCAGTTCTTC. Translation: CASSSVPRRVTEQFF.

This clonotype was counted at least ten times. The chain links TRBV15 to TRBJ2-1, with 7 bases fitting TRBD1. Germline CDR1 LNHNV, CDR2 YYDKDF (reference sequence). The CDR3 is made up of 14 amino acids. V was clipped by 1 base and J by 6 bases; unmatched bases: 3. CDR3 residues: CATSRATGPNEQFF. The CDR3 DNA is TGTGCCACCAGCAGAGCGACAGGGCCCAATGAGCAGTTCTTC.

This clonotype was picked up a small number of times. CDR3 sequence reads: CAWSVIGTGYLDTQYF. CDR3 nucleotide sequence: TGTGCCTGGAGTGTAATTGGGACAGGGTATCTAGATACGCAGTATTTT. The V gene is TRBV30, the J gene TRBJ2-3, with 9 bases identical to TRBD1. This CDR3 has 16 residues. Per germline, CDR1 GTSNPN and CDR2 SVGIG (reference sequence). V lost 0 bases to trimming and J lost 5 bases; unmatched junction nucleotides: 9. Full variable domain (missing parts from reference TRBV30 and TRBJ2-3): SQTIHQWPATLVQPVGSPLSLECTVEGTSNPNLYWYRQAAGRGLQLLFYSVGIGQISSEVPQNLSASRPQDRQFILSSKKLLLSDSGFYLCAWSVIGTGYLDTQYFGPGTRLTVL.

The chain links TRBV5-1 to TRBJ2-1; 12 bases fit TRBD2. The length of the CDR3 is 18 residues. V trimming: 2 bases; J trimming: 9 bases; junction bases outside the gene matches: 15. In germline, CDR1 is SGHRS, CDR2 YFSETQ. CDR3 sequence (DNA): TGCGCCAGCAGCTTTGGACAGGGGGGACTAGCGGGTAGGTTTGAGCAGTTCTTC. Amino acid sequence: CASSFGQGGLAGRFEQFF.

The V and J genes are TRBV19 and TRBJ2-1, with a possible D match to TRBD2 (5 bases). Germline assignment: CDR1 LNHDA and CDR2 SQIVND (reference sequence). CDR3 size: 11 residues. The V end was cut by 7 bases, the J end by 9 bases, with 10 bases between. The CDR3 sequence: CASTVEGEQFF. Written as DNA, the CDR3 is TGTGCCAGTACCGTTGAGGGTGAGCAGTTCTTC. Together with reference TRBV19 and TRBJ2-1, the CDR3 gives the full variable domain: DGGITQSPKYLFRKEGQNVTLSCEQNLNHDAMYWYRQDPGQGLRLIYYSQIVNDFQKGDIAEGYSVSREKKESFPLTVTSAQKNPTAFYLCASTVEGEQFFGPGTRLTVL.

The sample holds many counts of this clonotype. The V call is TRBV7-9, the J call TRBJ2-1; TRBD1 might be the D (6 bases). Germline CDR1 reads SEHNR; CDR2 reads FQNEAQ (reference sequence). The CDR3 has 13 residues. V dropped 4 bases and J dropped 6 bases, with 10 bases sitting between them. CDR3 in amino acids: CASSSGALNEQFF. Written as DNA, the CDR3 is TGTGCCAGCAGCTCAGGGGCTCTCAATGAGCAGTTCTTC.

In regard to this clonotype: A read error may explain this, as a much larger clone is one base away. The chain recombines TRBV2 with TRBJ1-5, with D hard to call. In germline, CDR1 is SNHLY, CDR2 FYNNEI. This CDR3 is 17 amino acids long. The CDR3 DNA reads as TGTGCCAGCAGTGAACAAATGGCAGGCCTTTTGGTTCAGCCCCGGCATTTT. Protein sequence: CASSEQMAGLLVQPRHF. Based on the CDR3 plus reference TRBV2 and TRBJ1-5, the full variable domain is EPEVTQTPSHQVTQMGQEVILRCVPISNHLYFYWYRQILGQKVEFLVSFYNNEISEKSEIFDDQFSVERPDGSNFTLKIRSTKLEDSAMYFCASSEQMAGLLVQPRHFGDGTRLSIL.

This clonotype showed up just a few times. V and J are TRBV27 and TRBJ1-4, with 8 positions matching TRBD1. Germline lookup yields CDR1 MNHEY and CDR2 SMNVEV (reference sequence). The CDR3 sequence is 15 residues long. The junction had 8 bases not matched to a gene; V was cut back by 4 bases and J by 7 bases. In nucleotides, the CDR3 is TGTGCCAGCAGTTCGCGGACAGGGCAAAGTGAAAAACTGTTTTTT. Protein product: CASSSRTGQSEKLFF.

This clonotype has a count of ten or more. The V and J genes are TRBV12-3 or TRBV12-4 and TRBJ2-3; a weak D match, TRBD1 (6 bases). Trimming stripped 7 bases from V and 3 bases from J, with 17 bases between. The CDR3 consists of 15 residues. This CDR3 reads CASIFSGQGTDTQYF. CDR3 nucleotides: TGTGCCAGCATCTTCTCGGGTCAGGGGACAGATACGCAGTATTTT.

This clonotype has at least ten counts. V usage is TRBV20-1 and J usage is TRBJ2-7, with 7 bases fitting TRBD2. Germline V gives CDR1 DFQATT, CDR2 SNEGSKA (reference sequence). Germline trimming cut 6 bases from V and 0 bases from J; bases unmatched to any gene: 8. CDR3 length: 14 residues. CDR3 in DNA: TGCAGTGCCTCCCGGCGGGAGTTCTCCTACGAGCAGTACTTC. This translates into CSASRREFSYEQYF.

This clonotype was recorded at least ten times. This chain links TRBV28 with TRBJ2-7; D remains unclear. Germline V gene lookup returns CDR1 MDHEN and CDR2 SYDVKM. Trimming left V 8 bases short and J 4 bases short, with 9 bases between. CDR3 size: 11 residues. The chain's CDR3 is CASGVAYEQYF. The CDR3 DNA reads TGTGCCAGCGGGGTGGCGTACGAGCAGTACTTC.

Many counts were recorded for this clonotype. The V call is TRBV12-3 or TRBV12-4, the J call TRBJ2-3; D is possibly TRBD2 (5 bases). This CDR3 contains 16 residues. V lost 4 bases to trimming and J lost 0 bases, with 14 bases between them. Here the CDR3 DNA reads TGTGCCAGCAGTTGGGCGGGCCAAGCTAGCACAGATACGCAGTATTTT. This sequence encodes CASSWAGQASTDTQYF.

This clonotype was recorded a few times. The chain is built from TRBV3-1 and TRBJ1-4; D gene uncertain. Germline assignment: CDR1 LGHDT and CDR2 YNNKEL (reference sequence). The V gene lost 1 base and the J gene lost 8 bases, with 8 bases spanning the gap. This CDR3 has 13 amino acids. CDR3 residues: CASSQGSGEKLFF. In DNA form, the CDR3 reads TGTGCCAGCAGCCAAGGGTCAGGAGAAAAACTGTTTTTT.